The present T cell receptor beta chain was sequenced within a study of T cell clones after liver transplantation. Study information: As an antigen-independent comparator, third-party-reactive TCRbeta sequences came from pre-transplant mixed lymphocyte reactions. Draws occurred before transplant, before withdrawal, and after complete or failed withdrawal.

Notes on this clone: Its specificity is unknown.

In germline, CDR1 is SEHNR, CDR2 FQNEAQ (reference sequence). The V end lost 1 base, the J end lost 8 bases, and 11 bases lay between the germline ends. This CDR3 contains 14 residues. The protocol was immunoSEQ multiplex PCR, while the TCRdb copy is restricted to in-frame clones and leaves out a portion. The table has more than 5,000 clones, over 75% seen once. Notes on the study in general: These preliminary findings come from unstandardized post-transplant sampling times.

The chain links TRBV7-9 to TRBJ1-4; D remains ambiguous. The specimen was CD8+ T cells from blood, collected before liver transplant. The source is a human donor who received a liver transplant. CDR3 residues: CASSLVQAQEKLFF. The CDR3 nucleotides are TGTGCCAGCAGCTTAGTCCAGGCTCAAGAAAAACTGTTTTTT.